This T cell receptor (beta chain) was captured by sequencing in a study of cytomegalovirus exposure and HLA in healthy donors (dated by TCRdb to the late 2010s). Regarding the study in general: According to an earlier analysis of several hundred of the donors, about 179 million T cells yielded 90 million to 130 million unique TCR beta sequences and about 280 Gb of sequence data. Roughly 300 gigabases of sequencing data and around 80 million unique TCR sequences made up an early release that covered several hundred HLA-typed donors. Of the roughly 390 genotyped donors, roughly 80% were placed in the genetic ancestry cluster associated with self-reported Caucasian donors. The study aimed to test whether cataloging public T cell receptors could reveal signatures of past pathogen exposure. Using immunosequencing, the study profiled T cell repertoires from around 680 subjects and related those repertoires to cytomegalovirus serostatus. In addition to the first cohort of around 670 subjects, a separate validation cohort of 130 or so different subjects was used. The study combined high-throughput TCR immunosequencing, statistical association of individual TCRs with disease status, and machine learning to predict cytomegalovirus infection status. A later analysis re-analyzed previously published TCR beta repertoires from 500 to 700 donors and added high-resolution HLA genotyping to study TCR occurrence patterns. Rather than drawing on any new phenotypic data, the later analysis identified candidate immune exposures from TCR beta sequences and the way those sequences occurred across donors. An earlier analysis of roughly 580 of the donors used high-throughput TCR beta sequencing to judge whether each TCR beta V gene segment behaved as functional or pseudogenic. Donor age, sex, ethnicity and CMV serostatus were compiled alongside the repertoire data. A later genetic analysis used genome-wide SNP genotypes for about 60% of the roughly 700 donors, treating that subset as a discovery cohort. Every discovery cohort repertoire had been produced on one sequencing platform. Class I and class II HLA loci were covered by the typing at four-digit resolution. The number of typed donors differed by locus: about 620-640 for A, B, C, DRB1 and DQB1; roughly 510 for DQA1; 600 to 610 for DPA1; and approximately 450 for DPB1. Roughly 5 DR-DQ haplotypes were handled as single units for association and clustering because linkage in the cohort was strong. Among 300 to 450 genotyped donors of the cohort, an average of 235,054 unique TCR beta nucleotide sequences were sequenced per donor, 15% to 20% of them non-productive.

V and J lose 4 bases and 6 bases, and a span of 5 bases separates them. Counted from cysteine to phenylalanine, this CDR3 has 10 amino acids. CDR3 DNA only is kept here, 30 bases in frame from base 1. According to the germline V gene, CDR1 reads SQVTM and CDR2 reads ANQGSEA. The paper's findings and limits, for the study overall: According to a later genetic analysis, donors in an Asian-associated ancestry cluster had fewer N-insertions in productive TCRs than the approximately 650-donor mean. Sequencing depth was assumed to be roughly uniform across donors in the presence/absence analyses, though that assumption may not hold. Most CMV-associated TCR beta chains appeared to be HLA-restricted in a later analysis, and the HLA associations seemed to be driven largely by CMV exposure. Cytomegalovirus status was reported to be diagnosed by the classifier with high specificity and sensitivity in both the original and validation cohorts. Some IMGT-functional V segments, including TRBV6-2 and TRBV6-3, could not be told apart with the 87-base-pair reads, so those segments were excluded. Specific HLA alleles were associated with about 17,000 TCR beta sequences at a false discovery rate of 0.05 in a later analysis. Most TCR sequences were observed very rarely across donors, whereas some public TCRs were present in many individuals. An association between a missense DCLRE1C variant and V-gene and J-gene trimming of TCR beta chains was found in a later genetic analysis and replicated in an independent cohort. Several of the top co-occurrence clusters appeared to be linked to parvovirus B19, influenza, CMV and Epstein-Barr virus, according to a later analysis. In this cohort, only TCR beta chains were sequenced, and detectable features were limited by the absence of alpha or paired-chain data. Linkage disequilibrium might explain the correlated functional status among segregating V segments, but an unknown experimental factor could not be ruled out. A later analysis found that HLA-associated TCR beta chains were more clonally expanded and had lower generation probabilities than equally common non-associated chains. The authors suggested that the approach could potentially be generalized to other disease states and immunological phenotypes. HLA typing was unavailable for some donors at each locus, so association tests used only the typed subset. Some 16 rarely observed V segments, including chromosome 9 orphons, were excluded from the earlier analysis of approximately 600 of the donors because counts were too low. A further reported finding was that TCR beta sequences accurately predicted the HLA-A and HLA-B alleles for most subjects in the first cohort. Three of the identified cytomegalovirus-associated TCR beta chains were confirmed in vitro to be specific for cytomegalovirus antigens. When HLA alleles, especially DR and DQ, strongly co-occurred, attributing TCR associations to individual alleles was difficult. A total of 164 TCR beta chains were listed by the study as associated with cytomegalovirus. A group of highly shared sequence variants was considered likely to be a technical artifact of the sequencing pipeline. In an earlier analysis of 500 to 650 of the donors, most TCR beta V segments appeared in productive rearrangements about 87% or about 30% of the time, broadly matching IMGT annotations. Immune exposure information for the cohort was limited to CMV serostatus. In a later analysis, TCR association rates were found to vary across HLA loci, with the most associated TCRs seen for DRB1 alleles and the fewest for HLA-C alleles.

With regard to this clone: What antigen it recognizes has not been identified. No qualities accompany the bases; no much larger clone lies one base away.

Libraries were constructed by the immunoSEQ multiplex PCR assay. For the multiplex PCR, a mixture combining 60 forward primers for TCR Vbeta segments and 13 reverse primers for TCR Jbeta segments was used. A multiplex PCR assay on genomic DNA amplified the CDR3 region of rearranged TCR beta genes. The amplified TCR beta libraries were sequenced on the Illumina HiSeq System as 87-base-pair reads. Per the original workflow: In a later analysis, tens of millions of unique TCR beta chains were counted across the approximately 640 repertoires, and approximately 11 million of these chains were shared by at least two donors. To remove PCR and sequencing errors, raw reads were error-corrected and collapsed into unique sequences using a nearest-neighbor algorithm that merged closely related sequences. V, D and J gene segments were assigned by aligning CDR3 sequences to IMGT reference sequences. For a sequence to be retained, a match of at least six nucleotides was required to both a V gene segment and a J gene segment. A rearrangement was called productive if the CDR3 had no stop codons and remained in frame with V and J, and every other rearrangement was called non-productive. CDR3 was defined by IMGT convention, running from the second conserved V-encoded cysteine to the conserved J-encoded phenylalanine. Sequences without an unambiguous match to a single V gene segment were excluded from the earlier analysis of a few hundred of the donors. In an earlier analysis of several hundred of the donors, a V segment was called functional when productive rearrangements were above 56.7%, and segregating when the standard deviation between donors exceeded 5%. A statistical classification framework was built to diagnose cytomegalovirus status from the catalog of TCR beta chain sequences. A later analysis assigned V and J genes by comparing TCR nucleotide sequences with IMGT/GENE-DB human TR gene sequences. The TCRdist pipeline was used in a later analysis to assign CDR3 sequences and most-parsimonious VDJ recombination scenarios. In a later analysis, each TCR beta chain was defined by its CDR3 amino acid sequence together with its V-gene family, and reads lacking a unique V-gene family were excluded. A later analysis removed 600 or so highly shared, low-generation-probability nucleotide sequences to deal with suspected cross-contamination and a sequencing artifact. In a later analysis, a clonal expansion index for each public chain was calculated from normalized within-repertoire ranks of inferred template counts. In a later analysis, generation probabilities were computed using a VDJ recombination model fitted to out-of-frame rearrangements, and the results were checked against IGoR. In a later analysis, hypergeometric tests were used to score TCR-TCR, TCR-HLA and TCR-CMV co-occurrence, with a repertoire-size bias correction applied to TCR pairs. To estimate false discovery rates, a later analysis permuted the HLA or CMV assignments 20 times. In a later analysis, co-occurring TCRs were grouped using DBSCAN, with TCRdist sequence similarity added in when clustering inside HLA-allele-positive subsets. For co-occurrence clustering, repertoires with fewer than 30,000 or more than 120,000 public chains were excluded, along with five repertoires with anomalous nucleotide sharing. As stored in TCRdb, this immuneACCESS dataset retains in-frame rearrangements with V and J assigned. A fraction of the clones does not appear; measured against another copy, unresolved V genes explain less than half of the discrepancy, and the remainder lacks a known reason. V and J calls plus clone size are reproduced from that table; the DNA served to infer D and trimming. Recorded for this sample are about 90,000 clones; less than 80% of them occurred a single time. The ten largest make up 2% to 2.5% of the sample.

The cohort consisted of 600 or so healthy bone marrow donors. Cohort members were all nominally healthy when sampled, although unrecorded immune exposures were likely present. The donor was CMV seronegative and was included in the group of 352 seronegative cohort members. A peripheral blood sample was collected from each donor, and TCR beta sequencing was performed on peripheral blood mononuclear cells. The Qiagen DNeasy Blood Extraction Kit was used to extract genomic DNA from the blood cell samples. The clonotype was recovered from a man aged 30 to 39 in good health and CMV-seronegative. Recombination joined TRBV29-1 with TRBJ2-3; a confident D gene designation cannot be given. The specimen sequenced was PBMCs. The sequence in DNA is TGCAGCGTTGGAGGCGATACGCAGTATTTT. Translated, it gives CSVGGDTQYF.